The 8 T cell receptor beta chains in this list originate from one sample, sequenced in a study of graft-versus-host responses after intestinal transplantation. The repertoire was sequenced with immunoSEQ multiplex PCR; TCRdb's copy has only in-frame clones and lacks some. The sample lists 14,000 or so clones, over 75% occurring once. Investigators treated the graft tissue so that it released intraepithelial and lamina propria lymphocytes. Specimen: ileum tissue, collected just under 28 days after intestinal transplant. These receptors all come from a human patient who received an intestinal transplant, so some T cells may come from the graft donor.

The chain carries TRBV6-6 and TRBJ1-1, with 8 positions matching TRBD1. V lost 3 bases and J lost 7; bases outside the gene matches: 4. Germline V gene sequence: CDR1 MNHNY, CDR2 SVGAGI (reference sequence). The CDR3 length is 13 residues. CDR3 in DNA: TGTGCCAGCAGTTATGGACAGGGCAATGAAGCTTTCTTT. Protein sequence: CASSYGQGNEAFF.

The chain carries TRBV2 and TRBJ2-7; 8 positions match TRBD1. The ends lost 6 bases at V and 0 bases at J; junction bases unmatched: 4. The CDR3 is 14 residues long. The germline CDR1 and CDR2 sequences are SNHLY and FYNNEI. The CDR3 reads CASRQGAASYEQYV. CDR3 DNA: TGTGCCAGCAGGCAGGGGGCTGCCTCCTACGAGCAGTACGTC.

The V gene is TRBV28, the J gene TRBJ2-2; 8 bases line up with TRBD2. CDR1 and CDR2 (germline): MDHEN, SYDVKM. The CDR3 is 15 residues long. Trimming removed 5 bases from V and 4 bases from J; junction bases left unmatched: 6. Here the CDR3 DNA reads TGTGCCAGCAGTCCCCCCGGGGGGGCCACCGGGGAGCTGTTTTTT. It encodes CASSPPGGATGELFF.

The chain carries TRBV4-1 and TRBJ1-5; D call uncertain. Germline CDR1 reads MGHRA; CDR2 reads YSYEKL. Deletions cut 1 base from V and 0 bases from J, with 7 bases between. The CDR3 has 15 amino acids. The CDR3 DNA is TGCGCCAGCAGCCAAGGGGCAGATAGCAATCAGCCCCAGCATTTT. Translation: CASSQGADSNQPQHF.

The V call is TRBV28, the J call TRBJ1-1; no clear D gene. Trimming shortened V by 1 base and J by 2 bases, and 5 bases separated the two germline ends. The CDR3 is made up of 13 amino acids. CDR1 is MDHEN, CDR2 SYDVKM, per germline. The CDR3 reads CASSLSTNTEAFF. CDR3 DNA sequence: TGTGCCAGCAGTTTATCTACCAACACTGAAGCTTTCTTT.

This clone has a single count. The rearrangement links TRBV7-2 to TRBJ1-1; no firm D call. There are 15 residues in the CDR3. In germline, CDR1 is SGHTA, CDR2 FQGNSA. V was clipped by 4 bases and J by 0 bases, with 12 bases between them. The CDR3 loop reads CASSSLDWMNTEAFF. The CDR3 DNA follows: TGTGCCAGCAGCTCACTGGACTGGATGAACACTGAAGCTTTCTTT.

This clone has only a few counts. The identical CDR3 is also encoded by other nucleotide sequences in the sample. This rearrangement joins TRBV4-2 to TRBJ2-1; a possible D gene is TRBD1 (6 bases). The germline V gene encodes CDR1 LGHNA and CDR2 YNFKEQ. The CDR3 sequence is 16 residues long. V lost 1 base and J 0 bases, leaving 10 bases between the germline ends. The CDR3 DNA is TGTGCCAGCAGCCAAGTTCTACAGGGCTCCTACAATGAGCAGTTCTTC. Translated, it gives CASSQVLQGSYNEQFF.

This sequence joins TRBV10-3 and TRBJ1-2; weak D call: TRBD1 (6 bases). Germline CDR1 ENHRY, CDR2 SYGVKD. The germline V and J ends were trimmed by 10 bases and 8 bases, with 14 bases remaining between them. There are 11 residues in the CDR3. This chain's CDR3 is CASQRGGGYTF. In DNA form, the CDR3 reads TGTGCCAGCCAGCGTGGGGGCGGCTACACCTTC.